Sequencing of this T cell receptor beta chain was carried out in a study of T cell responses to AZD1222 COVID-19 vaccine. Study-wide background: Pooled in the analysis were second doses at about 4 or about 12 weeks.

Profiled with immunoSEQ multiplex PCR; TCRdb holds only in-frame clones, not every one. This table holds around 200,000 clones, more than 80% found once. On this clone: The antigen is unknown.

The CDR3 runs 13 residues. The germline V gene encodes CDR1 SGHTA and CDR2 FQGNSA. V lost 6 bases, J lost 8 bases, and 14 bases lay in between. Points from the study as a whole: Close to half of all spike-specific TCRs reportedly target regions of the variants that are unmutated. The study found vaccine-associated CD4 TCRs spanning spike, dominant at 160-218 and 743-854. Mostly white British, mostly female donors; authors suggested clonal diversity may be underestimated.

This TCR derives from an adult in good health. The chain couples TRBV7-2 to TRBJ2-1; no clear D. The sequencing here drew on peripheral blood, taken on day 0 of AZD1222 vaccination. CDR3 DNA: TGTGCCAGCAGGCCACCCTCCGTCGATGAGCAGTTCTTC. This translates into CASRPPSVDEQFF.